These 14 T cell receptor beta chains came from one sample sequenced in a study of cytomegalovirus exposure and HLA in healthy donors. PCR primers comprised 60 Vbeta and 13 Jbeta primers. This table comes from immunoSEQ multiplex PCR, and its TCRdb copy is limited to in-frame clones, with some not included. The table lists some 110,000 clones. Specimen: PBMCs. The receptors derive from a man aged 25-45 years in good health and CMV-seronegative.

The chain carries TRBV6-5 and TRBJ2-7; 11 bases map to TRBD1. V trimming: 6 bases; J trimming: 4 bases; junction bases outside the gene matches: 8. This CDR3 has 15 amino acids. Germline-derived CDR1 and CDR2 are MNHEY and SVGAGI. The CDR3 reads CASSLGTGGKYEQYF. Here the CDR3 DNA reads TGTGCCAGCAGCCTCGGGACAGGGGGGAAATACGAGCAGTACTTC.

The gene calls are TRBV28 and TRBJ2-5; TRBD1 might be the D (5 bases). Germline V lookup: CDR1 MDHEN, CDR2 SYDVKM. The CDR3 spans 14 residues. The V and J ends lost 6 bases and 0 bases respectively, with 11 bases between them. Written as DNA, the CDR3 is TGTGCCAGCAGCCCAGGGTTCTACCAAGAGACCCAGTACTTC. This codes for CASSPGFYQETQYF.

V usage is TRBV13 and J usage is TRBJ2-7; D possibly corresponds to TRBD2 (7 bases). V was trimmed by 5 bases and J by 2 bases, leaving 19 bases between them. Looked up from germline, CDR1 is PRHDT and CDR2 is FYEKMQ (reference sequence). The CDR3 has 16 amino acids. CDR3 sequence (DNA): TGTGCCAGCAGCGAAAAGGGGGGGCCGAATCCCTACGAGCAGTACTTC. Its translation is CASSEKGGPNPYEQYF.

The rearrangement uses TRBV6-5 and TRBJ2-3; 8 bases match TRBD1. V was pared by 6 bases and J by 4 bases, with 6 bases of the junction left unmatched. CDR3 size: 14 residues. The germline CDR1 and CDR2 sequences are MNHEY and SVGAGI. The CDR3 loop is CASRPGQGADTQYF. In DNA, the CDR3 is TGTGCCAGCAGACCCGGACAGGGAGCAGATACGCAGTATTTT.

Written as DNA, the CDR3 is TGTGCCAGCAGCTTTGCGCCGACAGGGGCGTACGAGCAGTACTTC. Translating gives CASSFAPTGAYEQYF. The genes are TRBV5-6 and TRBJ2-7; 8 bases fit TRBD1. This CDR3 is built from 15 residues. Germline V gives CDR1 SGHDT, CDR2 YYEEEE. J was trimmed by 4 bases and V by 2 bases; bases with no gene match: 8. Based on the CDR3 plus reference TRBV5-6 and TRBJ2-7, the full variable domain is DAGVTQSPTHLIKTRGQQVTLRCSPKSGHDTVSWYQQALGQGPQFIFQYYEEEERQRGNFPDRFSGHQFPNYSSELNVNALLLGDSALYLCASSFAPTGAYEQYFGPGTRLTVT.

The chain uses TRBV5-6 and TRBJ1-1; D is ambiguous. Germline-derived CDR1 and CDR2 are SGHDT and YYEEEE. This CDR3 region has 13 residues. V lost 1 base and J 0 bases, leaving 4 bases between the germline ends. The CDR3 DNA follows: TGTGCCAGCAGCTTGAACATGAACACTGAAGCTTTCTTT. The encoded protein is CASSLNMNTEAFF.

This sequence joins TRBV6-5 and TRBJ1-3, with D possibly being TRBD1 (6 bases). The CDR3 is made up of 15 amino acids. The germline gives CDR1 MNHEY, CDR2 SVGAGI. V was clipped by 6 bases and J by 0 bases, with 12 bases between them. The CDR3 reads CASRTNRDSGNTIYF. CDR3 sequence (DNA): TGTGCCAGCAGGACGAACAGGGACTCTGGAAACACCATATATTTT.

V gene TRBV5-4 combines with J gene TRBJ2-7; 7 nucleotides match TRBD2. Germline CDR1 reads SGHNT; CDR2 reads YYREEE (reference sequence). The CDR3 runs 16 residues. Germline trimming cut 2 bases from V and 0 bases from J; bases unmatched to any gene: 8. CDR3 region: CASSFLGGGGSYEQYF. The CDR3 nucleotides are TGTGCCAGCAGCTTTCTCGGCGGCGGGGGCTCCTACGAGCAGTACTTC.

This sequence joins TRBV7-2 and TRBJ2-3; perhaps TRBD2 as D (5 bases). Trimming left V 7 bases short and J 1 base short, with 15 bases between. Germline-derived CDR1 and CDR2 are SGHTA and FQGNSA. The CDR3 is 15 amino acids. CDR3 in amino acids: CASKEGGRRTDTQYF. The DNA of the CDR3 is TGTGCCAGCAAAGAGGGCGGGCGACGCACAGATACGCAGTATTTT.

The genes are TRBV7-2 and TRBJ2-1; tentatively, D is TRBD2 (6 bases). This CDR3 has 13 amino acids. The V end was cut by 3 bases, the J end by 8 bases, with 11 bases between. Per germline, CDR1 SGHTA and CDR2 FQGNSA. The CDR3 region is CASSFGTLYEQFF. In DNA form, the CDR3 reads TGTGCCAGCAGCTTCGGGACTCTCTATGAGCAGTTCTTC. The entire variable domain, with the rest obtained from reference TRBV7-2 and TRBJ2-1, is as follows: GAGVSQSPSNKVTEKGKDVELRCDPISGHTALYWYRQSLGQGLEFLIYFQGNSAPDKSGLPSDRFSAERTGGSVSTLTIQRTQQEDSAVYLCASSFGTLYEQFFGPGTRLTVL.

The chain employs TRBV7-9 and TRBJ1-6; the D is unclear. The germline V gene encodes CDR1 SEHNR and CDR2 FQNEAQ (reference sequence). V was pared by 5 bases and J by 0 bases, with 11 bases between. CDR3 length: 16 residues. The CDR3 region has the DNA TGTGCCAGCAGCCCGCTAGGGAGCTCCTATAATTCACCCCTCCACTTT. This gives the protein CASSPLGSSYNSPLHF.

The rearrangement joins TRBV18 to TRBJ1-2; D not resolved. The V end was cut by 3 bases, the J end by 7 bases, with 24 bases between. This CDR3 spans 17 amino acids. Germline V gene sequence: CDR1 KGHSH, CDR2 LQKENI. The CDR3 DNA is TGTGCCAGCTCACCGGCGCAGTTGGGAGCCGGTGAGGGTGGCTACACCTTC. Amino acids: CASSPAQLGAGEGGYTF.

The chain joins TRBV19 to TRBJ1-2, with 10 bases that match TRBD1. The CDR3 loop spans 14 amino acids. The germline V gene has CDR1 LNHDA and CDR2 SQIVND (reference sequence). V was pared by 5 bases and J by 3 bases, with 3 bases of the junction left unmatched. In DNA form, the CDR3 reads TGTGCCAGTAGTGGGACAGGGGACGACTATGGCTACACCTTC. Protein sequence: CASSGTGDDYGYTF.

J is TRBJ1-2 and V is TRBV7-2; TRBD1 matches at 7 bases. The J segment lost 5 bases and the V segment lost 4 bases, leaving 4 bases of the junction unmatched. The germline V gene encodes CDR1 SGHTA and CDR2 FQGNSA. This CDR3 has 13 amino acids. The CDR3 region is CASSSGGGYGYTF. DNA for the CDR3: TGTGCCAGCAGCTCAGGGGGAGGATATGGCTACACCTTC.